The source of this T cell receptor (beta chain) is a study of blood T cells in healthy people across ages. As for the study in general: For every two T cells, template switching captured about one barcoded beta molecule. The study's findings and limits: Unsorted PBMCs prevented conclusive naive versus antigen-experienced comparison.

In the case of this clonotype: Its matching antigen is unknown. A read error may explain this, as a much larger clone is one base away.

Primers used in a second PCR of roughly 7 to 12 cycles were a sample-barcoded 5' primer and a J-beta primer mix. Tagging of each cDNA molecule was performed by a template-switch adaptor with 12 random nucleotides. TCRdb reprocessed the 5' RACE reads via MiXCR and lists one record per CDR3 protein. The sample has 900,000 to 950,000 distinct CDR3 sequences, 25% to 30% seen once. CDR3 length: 15 residues. Between the trimmed V and J ends, which lost 2 bases and 0 bases, there was a span of 11 bases. Germline CDR1 SGHAT, CDR2 FQNNGV. This same sample was also taken into another study, of T cells of mothers and their children. That work adds: Slightly higher but non-significant overlap marked related mother-child pairs versus unrelated pairs.

V and J are TRBV11-2 and TRBJ2-7, with D tentatively TRBD2 (7 bases). Sequenced sample: blood. The sequence came from a middle-aged woman in good health. The CDR3 is CASSLMGGPSYEQYF. CDR3 bases: TGTGCCAGCAGCTTAATGGGGGGGCCCTCCTACGAGCAGTACTTC.